Below are 9 T cell receptor beta chains sequenced from a single sample in a study of cytotoxic CD8 clonotypes in ibrutinib-treated CLL (dated by TCRdb to 2020 to 2023). Library generation was performed with the immunoSEQ multiplex PCR assay. TCRdb limited this immuneACCESS table to in-frame rearrangements with V and J called. A share of clones is missing; checked studies link under half to unresolved V genes, and the rest is unexplained. The sample has some 150,000 clones on record, approximately 75% of them singletons. Around 30% of the sample is taken by the ten largest. The sample's time point label, decoded: approximately twelve months on ibrutinib. The input for sequencing was PBMCs, taken after 12 months of ibrutinib treatment. The receptor set was obtained from a human donor with chronic lymphocytic leukemia.

The rearrangement links TRBV29-1 to TRBJ2-1; 12 bases match TRBD1. In germline, CDR1 is SQVTM, CDR2 ANQGSEA. The junction had 18 bases not matched to a gene; V was cut back by 6 bases and J by 15 bases. This CDR3 has 15 residues. This CDR3 is CSVQVLGTGGVLGFF. The CDR3 DNA follows: TGCAGCGTCCAAGTCCTCGGGACAGGGGGCGTCCTGGGGTTCTTC.

CDR3 DNA sequence: TGTGCCAGCAGTGACTGGGGTAGCGGGGGGAAGACAGATACGCAGTATTTT. It encodes CASSDWGSGGKTDTQYF. The gene calls are TRBV6-4 and TRBJ2-3; 10 nucleotides align to TRBD2. Germline V gene data show CDR1 as MRHNA and CDR2 as SNTAGT. This CDR3 spans 17 amino acids. V was clipped by 1 base and J by 3 bases; unmatched bases: 7.

This clone was recorded a few times. Other DNA sequences within the sample encode an identical CDR3. CDR3 loop: CASSLSGGAREQYF. The CDR3 bases are TGTGCCAGCAGCTTATCCGGGGGGGCTAGAGAGCAGTACTTC. The chain is built from TRBV7-8 and TRBJ2-7; TRBD2 matches 8 bases. The CDR3 consists of 14 residues. CDR1 SGHVS and CDR2 FQNEAQ come from the germline V gene. V trimming: 2 bases; J trimming: 7 bases; junction bases outside the gene matches: 7.

This clone was recorded once. The chain is built from TRBV28 and TRBJ2-1; D gene uncertain. The length of the CDR3 is 11 residues. Per germline, CDR1 MDHEN and CDR2 SYDVKM. Trimming took off 3 bases at V and 12 bases at J, with 9 bases between the two ends. The CDR3 loop reads CASSFGQVQFF. As DNA, the CDR3 is TGTGCCAGCAGTTTCGGCCAGGTGCAGTTCTTC.

The J gene is TRBJ1-2, the V gene TRBV2; no firm D call. CDR1 and CDR2 (germline): SNHLY, FYNNEI. Trimming pared 6 bases from V and 4 bases from J, leaving 15 bases between. The CDR3 is 14 residues long. The CDR3 loop reads CASSSDPGFYGYTF. The CDR3 DNA reads TGTGCCAGCAGCAGTGACCCGGGATTCTATGGCTACACCTTC.

This clone was counted between two and nine times. This chain uses TRBV9 with TRBJ2-2; TRBD1 matches at 10 bases. Germline-derived CDR1 and CDR2 are SGDLS and YYNGEE. The CDR3 totals 15 residues. The V segment lost 5 bases and the J segment 7 bases; nucleotides outside the gene matches: 8. CDR3 nucleotide sequence: TGTGCCAGCAGTCCCGGACAGGGGGTTAGCGGGGAGCTGTTTTTT. As protein: CASSPGQGVSGELFF.

The V and J genes are TRBV2 and TRBJ1-6, with a possible D match to TRBD1 (5 bases). The ends were cut back, 4 bases at V and 5 bases at J, with 12 bases in the middle. Germline lookup yields CDR1 SNHLY and CDR2 FYNNEI. CDR3 size: 15 residues. In DNA, the CDR3 is TGTGCCAGCAGTGTAGCGGGGCTTAATAATTCACCCCTCCACTTT. The encoded protein is CASSVAGLNNSPLHF.

The V and J genes are TRBV28 and TRBJ1-2; TRBD1 is a possible D gene (6 bases). The CDR3 is 17 amino acids. The germline V and J ends were trimmed by 3 bases and 1 base, with 18 bases remaining between them. The germline V gene encodes CDR1 MDHEN and CDR2 SYDVKM. CDR3 protein: CASSFGGEDSLNYGYTF. The CDR3, as DNA: TGTGCCAGCAGTTTCGGCGGGGAGGACAGCCTTAACTATGGCTACACCTTC.

This chain connects TRBV11-2 to TRBJ2-3, with 14 bases that match TRBD2. The germline V gene has CDR1 SGHAT and CDR2 FQNNGV. The V gene end was trimmed by 2 bases and the J gene end by 5 bases; junction bases not matched to a gene: 9. The CDR3 is 18 amino acids. The CDR3 is CASSLKGLAGDLVDTQYF. CDR3 nucleotides: TGTGCCAGCAGCTTAAAGGGACTAGCGGGAGATTTAGTAGATACGCAGTATTTT.